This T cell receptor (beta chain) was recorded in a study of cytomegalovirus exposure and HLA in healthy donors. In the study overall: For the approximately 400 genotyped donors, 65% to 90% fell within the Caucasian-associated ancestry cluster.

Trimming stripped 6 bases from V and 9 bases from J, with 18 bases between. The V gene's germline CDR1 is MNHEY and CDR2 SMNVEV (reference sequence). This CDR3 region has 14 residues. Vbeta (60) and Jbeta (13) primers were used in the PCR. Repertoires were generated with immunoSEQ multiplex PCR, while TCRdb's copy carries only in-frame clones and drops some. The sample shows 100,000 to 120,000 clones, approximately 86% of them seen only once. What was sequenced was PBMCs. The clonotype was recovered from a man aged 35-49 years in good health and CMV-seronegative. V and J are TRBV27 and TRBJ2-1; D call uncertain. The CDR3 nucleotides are TGTGCCAGCAGGACAATAAACCCGATGGGTGAGCAGTTCTTC. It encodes CASRTINPMGEQFF.